The entry below describes one TCR beta chain. Its antigen remains unidentified. This record belongs to a study of Graves' ophthalmopathy and Graves' hyperthyroidism. Study-level background: Peripheral blood (taken before any treatment) was collected at initial diagnosis. Overall study results and limits: The model flagged ophthalmopathy progression at roughly 64% sensitivity and roughly 72% specificity. A 13-signature model separated ophthalmopathy from stable hyperthyroidism, reaching approximately 88% sensitivity and less than 83% specificity cross-validated.

Absence of ophthalmopathy within 18 months of follow-up defined stable hyperthyroidism. Amplified material comprised TCR beta CDR3 regions derived from RNA transcripts. First-round RT-PCR relied on HTBI primers, and a second-round multiplex PCR came next. TCRdb re-derived calls from the multiplex PCR reads in MiXCR, one entry per CDR3 protein. The data show 400,000 to 450,000 distinct CDR3 sequences, approximately 21% seen once. This CDR3 contains 14 residues. This chain uses TRBV12-3 or TRBV12-4 with TRBJ2-7; 8 nucleotides align to TRBD1. The J call may be faulty, since TRBJ2-5 better matches the DNA end. The sample comprised peripheral blood. This TCR was sampled from a young woman with stable Graves' hyperthyroidism. CDR3 loop: CARSTRTGPETQYF. The CDR3 DNA sequence: TGTGCCAGAAGTACCCGGACAGGGCCGGAGACCCAGTACTTC.